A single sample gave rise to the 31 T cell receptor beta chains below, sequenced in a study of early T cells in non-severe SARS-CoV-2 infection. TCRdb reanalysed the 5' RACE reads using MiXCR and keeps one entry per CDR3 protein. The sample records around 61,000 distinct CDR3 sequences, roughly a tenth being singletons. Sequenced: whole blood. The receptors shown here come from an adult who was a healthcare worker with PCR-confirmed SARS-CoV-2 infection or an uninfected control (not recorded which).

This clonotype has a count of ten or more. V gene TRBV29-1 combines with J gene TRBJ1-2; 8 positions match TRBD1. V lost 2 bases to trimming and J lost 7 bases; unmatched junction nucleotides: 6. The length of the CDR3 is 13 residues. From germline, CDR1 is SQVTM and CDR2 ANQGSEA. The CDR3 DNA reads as TGCAGCGTTGAATGGCAGGGGGCAGGTGGCTACACCTTC. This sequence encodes CSVEWQGAGGYTF.

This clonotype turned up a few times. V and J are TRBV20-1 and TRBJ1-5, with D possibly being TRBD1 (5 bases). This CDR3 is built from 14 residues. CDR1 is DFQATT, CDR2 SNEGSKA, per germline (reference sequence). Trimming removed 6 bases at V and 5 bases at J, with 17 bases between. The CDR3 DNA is TGCAGTGCCTCGAGAGGGGTAGGGGATCAGCCCCAGCATTTT. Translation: CSASRGVGDQPQHF.

The CDR3 nucleotides are TGTGCCAGCAGCCAAGAGGGACAGCTGAACACTGAAGCTTTCTTT. It codes for CASSQEGQLNTEAFF. The rearrangement uses TRBV3-1 and TRBJ1-1; TRBD1 agrees at 7 bases. The V segment lost 0 bases and the J segment 0 bases; nucleotides outside the gene matches: 1. CDR1 and CDR2 (germline): LGHDT, YNNKEL (reference sequence). This CDR3 has 15 amino acids.

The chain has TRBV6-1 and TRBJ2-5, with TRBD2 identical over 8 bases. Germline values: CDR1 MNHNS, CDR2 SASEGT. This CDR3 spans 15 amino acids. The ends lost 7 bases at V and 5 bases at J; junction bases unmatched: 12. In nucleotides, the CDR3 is TGTGCCAGCACCTTAATACTAGCGGCACATGAGACCCAGTACTTC. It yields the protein CASTLILAAHETQYF.

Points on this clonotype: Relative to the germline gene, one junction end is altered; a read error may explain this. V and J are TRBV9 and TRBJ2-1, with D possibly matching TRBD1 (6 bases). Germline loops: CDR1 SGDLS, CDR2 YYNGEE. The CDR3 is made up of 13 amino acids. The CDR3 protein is CASSRTAYNEQIF. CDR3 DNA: TGTGCCAGCAGCCGGACAGCCTACAATGAGCAGATCTTC.

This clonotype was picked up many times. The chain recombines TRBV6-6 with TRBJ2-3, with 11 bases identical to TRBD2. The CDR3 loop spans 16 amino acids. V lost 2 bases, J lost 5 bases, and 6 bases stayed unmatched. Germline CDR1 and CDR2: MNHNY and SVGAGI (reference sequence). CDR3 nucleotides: TGTGCCAGCAGTTACCCCGCGACTAGCGGGAAAGATACGCAGTATTTT. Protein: CASSYPATSGKDTQYF.

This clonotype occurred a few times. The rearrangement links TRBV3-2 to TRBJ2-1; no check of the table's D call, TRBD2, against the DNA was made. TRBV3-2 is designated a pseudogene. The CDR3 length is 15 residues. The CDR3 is CASSQEGGGYNEQFF. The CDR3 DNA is TGTGCCAGCAGCCAAGAGGGTGGAGGGTACAATGAGCAGTTCTTC.

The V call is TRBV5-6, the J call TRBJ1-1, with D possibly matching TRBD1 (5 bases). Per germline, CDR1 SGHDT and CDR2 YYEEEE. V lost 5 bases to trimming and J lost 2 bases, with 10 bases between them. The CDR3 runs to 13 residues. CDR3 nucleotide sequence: TGTGCCAGCAGTCAAGACAGAAACACTGAAGCTTTCTTT. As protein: CASSQDRNTEAFF.

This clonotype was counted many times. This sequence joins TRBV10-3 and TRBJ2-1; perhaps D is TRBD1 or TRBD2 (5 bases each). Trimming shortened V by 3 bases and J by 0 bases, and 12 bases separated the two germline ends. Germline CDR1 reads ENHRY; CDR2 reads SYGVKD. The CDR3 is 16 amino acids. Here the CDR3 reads CAISESGRFSYNEQFF. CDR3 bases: TGTGCCATCAGTGAATCGGGACGCTTCTCCTACAATGAGCAGTTCTTC.

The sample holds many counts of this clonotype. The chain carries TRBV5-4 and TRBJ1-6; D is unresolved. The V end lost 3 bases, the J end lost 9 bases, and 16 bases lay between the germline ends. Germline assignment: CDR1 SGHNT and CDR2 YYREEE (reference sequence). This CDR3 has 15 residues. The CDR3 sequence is CASSSDTKTVSPLHF. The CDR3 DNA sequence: TGTGCCAGCAGCTCCGATACGAAGACCGTTTCACCCCTCCACTTT.

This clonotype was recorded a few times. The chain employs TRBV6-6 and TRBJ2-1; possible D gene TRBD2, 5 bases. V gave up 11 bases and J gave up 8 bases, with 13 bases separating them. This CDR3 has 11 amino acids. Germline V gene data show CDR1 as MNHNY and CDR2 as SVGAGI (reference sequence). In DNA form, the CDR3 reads TGTGCCTCCCTAGCTATGCATGAGCAGTTCTTC. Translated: CASLAMHEQFF.

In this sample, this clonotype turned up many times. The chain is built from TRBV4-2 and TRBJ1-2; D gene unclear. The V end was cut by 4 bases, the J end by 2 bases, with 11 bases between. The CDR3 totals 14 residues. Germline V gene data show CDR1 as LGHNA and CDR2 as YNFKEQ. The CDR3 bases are TGTGCCAGCAGCCGGTTGGGCACCAACTATGGCTACACCTTC. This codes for CASSRLGTNYGYTF.

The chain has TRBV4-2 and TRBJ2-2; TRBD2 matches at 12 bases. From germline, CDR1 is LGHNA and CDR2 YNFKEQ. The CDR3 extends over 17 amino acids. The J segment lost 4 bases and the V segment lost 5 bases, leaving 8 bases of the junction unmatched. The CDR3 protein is CASSTRLAGEGTGELFF. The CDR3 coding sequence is TGTGCCAGCAGCACCCGACTAGCGGGAGAGGGCACCGGGGAGCTGTTTTTT.

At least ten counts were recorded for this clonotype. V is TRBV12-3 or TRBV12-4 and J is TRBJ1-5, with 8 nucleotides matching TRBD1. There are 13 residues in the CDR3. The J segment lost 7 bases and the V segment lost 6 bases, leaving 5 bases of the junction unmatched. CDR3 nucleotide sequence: TGTGCCAGCAGCTTGACAGGGGCACAGCCCCAGCATTTT. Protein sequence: CASSLTGAQPQHF.

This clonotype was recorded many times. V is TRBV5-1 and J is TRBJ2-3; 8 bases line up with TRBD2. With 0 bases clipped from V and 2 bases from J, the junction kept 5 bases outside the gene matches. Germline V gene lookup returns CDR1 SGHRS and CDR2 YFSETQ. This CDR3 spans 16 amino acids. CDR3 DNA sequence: TGCGCCAGCAGCTTGGTACTAGCGGCCAACACAGATACGCAGTATTTT. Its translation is CASSLVLAANTDTQYF.

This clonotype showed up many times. CDR3 sequence: CSAPTSGSYEQYF. The CDR3 DNA sequence: TGCAGTGCTCCGACTAGCGGGAGTTACGAGCAGTACTTC. The chain links TRBV20-1 to TRBJ2-7, with TRBD2 matching over 12 bases. V gave up 5 bases and J gave up 4 bases; unmatched junction bases: 3. The V gene's germline CDR1 is DFQATT and CDR2 SNEGSKA (reference sequence). The CDR3 length is 13 residues.

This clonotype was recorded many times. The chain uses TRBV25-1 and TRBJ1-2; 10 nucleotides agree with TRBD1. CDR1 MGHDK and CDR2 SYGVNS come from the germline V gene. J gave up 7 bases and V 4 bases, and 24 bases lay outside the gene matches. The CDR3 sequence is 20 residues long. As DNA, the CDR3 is TGTGCCAGCAGTGGAGCATCGCCGTCACTTTCCGGGACAGGGGAGGCTGGCTACACCTTC. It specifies CASSGASPSLSGTGEAGYTF.

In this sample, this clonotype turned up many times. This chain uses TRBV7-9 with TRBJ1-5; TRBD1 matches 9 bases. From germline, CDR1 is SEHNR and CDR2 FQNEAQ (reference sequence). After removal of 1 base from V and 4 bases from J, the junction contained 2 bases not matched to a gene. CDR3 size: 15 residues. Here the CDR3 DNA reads TGTGCCAGCAGCTTAGGTGGGACAGGGAATCAGCCCCAGCATTTT. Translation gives CASSLGGTGNQPQHF.

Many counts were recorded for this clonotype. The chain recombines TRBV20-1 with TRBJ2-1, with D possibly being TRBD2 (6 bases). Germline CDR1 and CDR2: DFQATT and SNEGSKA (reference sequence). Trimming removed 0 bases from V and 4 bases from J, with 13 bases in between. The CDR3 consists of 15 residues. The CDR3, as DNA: TGCAGTGCTAGAGAGGGCGGGAAAGGATACAATGAGCAGTTCTTC. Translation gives CSAREGGKGYNEQFF.

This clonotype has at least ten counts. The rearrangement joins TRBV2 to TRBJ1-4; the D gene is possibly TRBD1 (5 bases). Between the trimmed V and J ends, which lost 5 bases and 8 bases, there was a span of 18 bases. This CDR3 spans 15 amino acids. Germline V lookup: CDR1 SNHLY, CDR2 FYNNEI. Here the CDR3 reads CASSPVGRSGEKLFF. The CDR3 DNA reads TGTGCCAGCAGTCCTGTGGGGCGGTCAGGCGAAAAACTGTTTTTT. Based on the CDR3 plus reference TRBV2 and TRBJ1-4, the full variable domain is EPEVTQTPSHQVTQMGQEVILRCVPISNHLYFYWYRQILGQKVEFLVSFYNNEISEKSEIFDDQFSVERPDGSNFTLKIRSTKLEDSAMYFCASSPVGRSGEKLFFGSGTQLSVL.

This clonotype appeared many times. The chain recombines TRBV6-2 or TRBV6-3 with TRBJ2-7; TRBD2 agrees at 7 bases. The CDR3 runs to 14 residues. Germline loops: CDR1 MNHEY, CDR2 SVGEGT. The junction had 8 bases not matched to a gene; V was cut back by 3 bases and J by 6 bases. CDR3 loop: CASSYRGLTAEQYF. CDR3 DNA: TGTGCCAGCAGTTATCGGGGACTAACCGCCGAGCAGTACTTC.

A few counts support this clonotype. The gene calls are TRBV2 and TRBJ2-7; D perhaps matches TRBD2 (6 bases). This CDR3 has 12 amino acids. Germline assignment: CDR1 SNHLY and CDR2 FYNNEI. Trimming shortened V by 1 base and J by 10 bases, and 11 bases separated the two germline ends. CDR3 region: CASSEDLGSQYF. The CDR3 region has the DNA TGTGCCAGCAGTGAAGATCTCGGGAGTCAGTACTTC.

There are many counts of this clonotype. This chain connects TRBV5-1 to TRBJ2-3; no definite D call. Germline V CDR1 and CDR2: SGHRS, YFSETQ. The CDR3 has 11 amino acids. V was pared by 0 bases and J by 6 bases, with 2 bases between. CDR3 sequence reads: CASSLVDTQYF. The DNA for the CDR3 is TGCGCCAGCAGCTTGGTTGATACGCAGTATTTT.

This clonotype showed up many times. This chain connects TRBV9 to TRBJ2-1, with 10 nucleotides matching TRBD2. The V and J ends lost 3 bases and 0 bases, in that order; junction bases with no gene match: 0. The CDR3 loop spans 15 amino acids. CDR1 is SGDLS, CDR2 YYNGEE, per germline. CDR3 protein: CASSASGSSYNEQFF. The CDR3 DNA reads TGTGCCAGCAGCGCTAGCGGGAGCTCCTACAATGAGCAGTTCTTC.

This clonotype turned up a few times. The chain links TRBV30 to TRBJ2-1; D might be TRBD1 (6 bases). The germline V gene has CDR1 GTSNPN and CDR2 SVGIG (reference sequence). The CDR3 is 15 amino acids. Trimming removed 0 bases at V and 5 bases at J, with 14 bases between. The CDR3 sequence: CAWSVPRGGNNEQFF. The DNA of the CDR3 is TGTGCCTGGAGTGTACCCAGAGGGGGAAACAATGAGCAGTTCTTC.

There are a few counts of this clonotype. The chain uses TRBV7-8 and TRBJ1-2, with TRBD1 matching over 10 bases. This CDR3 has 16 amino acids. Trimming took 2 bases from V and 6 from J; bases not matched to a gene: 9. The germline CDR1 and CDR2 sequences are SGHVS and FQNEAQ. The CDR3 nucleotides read TGTGCCAGCAGCTTAACAACCGGGACAGGGGTACATGGCTACACCTTC. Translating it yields CASSLTTGTGVHGYTF.

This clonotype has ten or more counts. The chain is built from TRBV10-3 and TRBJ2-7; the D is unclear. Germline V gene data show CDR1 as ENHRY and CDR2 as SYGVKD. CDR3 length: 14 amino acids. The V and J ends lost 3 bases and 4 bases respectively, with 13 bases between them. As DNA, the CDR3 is TGTGCCATCAGTGATGTGAACGGTGGGTACGAGCAGTACTTC. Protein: CAISDVNGGYEQYF.

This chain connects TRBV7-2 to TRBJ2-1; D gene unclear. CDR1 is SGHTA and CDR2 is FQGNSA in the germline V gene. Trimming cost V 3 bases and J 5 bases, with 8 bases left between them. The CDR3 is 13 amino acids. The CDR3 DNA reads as TGTGCCAGCAGCTTCGCGGTACACAATGAGCAGTTCTTC. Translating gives CASSFAVHNEQFF.

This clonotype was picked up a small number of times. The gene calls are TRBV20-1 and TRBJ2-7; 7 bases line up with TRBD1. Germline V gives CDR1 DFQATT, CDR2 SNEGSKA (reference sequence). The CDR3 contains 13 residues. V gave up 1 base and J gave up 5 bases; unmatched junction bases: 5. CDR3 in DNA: TGCAGTGCTAGAGGGACGACAGGGAACGAGCAGTACTTC. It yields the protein CSARGTTGNEQYF.

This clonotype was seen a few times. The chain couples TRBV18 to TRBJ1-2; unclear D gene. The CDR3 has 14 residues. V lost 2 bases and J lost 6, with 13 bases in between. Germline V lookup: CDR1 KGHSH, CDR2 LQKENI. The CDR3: CASSPAPRLDGYTF. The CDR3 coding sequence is TGTGCCAGCTCACCAGCCCCACGGCTCGATGGCTACACCTTC.

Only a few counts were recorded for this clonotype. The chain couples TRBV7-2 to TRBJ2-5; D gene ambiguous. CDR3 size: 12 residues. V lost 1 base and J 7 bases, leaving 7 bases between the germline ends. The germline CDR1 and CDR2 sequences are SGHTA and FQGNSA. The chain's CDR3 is CASSLGEVTQYF. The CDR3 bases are TGTGCCAGCAGCTTAGGCGAGGTGACCCAGTACTTC.